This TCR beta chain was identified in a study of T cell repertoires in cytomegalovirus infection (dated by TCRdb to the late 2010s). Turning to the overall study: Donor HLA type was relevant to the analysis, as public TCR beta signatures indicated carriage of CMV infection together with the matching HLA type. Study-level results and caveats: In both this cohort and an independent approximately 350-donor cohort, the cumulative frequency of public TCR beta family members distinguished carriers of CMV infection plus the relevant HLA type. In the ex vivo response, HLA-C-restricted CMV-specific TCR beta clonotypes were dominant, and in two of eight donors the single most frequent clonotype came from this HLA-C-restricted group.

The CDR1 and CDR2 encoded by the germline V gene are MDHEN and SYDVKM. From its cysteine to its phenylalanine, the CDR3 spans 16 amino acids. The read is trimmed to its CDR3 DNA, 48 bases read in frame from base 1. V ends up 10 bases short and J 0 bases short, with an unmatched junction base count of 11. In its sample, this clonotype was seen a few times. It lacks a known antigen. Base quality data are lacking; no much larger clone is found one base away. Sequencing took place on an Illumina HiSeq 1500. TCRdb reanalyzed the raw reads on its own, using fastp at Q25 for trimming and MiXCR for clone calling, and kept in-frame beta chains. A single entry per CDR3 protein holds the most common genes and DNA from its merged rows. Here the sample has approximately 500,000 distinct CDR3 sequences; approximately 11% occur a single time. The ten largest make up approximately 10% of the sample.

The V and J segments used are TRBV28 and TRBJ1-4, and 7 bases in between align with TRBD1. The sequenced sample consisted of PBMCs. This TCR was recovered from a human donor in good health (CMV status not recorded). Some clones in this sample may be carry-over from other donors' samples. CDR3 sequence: CATLTIGQATNEKLFF. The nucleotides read TGTGCCACCTTAACTATTGGACAGGCAACTAATGAAAAACTGTTTTTT.